The clone carrying this TCR beta chain was seen a few times. Antigen: not known. Generation of TCR cDNA used 5'RACE template switching (which added a universal primer site and UMIs). TCRdb ran MiXCR on the 5' RACE reads and lists one entry per CDR3 protein. Seen here are hundreds of thousands of distinct CDR3 sequences, about 8.7% observed once, and the top ten hold roughly 18%. There are 15 residues in the CDR3. Germline values: CDR1 SGHVS, CDR2 FQNEAQ. Trimming took 4 bases from V and 7 from J, leaving 17 bases between them. This sample was taken from a study of T cells after yellow fever vaccination. Study-wide results and caveats: Booster sampling recovered most clones from primary vaccination (around 97% CD4, over 75% CD8). Abundant bulk-derived clonotypes could contaminate FACS-sorted repertoires. Clonotypes found in both CD4 and CD8 compartments made up a small share.

The origin of this receptor is a man between 18 and 35 years old who received the YFV17D yellow fever vaccine. The rearrangement uses TRBV7-8 and TRBJ2-1; the D gene is possibly TRBD2 (6 bases). Sequencing used PBMCs, obtained on the day of the first yellow fever vaccination. The CDR3 sequence is CASSSRPGVGNEQFF. CDR3 DNA sequence: TGTGCCAGCAGCTCCCGCCCGGGGGTTGGGAATGAGCAGTTCTTC.